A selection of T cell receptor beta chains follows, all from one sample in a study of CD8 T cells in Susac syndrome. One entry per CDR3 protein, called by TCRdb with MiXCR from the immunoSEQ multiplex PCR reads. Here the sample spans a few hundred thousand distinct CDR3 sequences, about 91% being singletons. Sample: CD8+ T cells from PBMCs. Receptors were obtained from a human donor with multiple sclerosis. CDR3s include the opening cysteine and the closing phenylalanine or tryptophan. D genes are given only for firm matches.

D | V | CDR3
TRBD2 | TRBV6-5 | CATEAGLAGTGELFF
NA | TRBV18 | CASSVGWGTYEQYF
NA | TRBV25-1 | CASSELGVTSAEAFF
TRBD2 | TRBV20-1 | CSAQEGGRRISEQYF
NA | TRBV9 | CASSVMSGETQYF
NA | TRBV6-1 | CASSLDGYQPQHF
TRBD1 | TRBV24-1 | CATSDVGTGGLYGYTF
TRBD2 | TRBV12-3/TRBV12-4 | CASRTGLAGIRLDTQYF
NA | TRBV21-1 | CASSKAQPQHF
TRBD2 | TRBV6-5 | CASSTSGGDNEQFF
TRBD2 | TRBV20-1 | CSARALAGEGNIQYF
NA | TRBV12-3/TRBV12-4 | CASSEGVPRTEAFF
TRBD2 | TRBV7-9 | CASSPGTSGFYNEQFF
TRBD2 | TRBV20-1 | CSARGGGGLGETQYF
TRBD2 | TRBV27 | CASSSGLAGGRWINSYEQYF
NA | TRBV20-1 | CSATTLSTGGNTIYF
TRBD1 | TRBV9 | CASSGSFRDRFYNEQFF
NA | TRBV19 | CARPWREPGAHEQFF
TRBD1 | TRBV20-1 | CSASPETGTGSYEQYF
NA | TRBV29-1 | CSVEDRGMNSYEQYF
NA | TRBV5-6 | CASSWATGGMYNEQFF
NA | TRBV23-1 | CASSPWGKLSTDTQYF
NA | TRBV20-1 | CSANIDWGDTQYF
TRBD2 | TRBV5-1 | CASSFSGGSEQYF
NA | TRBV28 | CASSLFGLGGALHF
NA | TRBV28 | CASTPWGQSYEQYF
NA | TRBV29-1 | CSVEEHYNEQFF
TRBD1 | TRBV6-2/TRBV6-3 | CAGKTGDPQQFF
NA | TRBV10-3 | CAITPTQAGKVHEQYF
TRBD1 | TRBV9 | CASSDGTASYGYTF
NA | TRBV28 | CASWGVGDNQPQHF
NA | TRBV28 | CASRSDSPPEQYF
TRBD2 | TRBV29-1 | CSVSGTSVPFTDTQYF
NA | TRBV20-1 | CSVKPGLNLYNEQFF
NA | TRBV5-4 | CASSLEAGADEQYF
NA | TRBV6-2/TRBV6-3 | CASSYRTFGQSNQPQHF
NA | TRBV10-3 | CAISESFTQNYNEQFF
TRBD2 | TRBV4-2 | CASRSELLAGPYNEQFF
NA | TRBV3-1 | CASSQGQAHYGYTF
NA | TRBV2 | CASSEASGPNYGYTF
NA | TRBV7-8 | CASSASLGASKNIQYF
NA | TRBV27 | CASSLVHGNEQFF
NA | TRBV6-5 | CASSYQMTGRNEQFF
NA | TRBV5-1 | CASSLESSAYYEQYF
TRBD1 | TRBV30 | CAWETGMNTEAFF